This is a list of T cell receptor beta chains from one sample in a study of Graves' ophthalmopathy and Graves' hyperthyroidism. MiXCR, applied by TCRdb to the multiplex PCR reads, yields one record per CDR3 protein. The table shows hundreds of thousands of distinct CDR3 sequences, with 20% to 25% occurring only once. Sequences were obtained from peripheral blood. These receptors originate from a woman in her 50s with Graves' ophthalmopathy. Each CDR3 is given with its conserved first and last residue. Fields, in order: J gene, CDR3 length, D gene, V gene, CDR3 protein. A D gene is named only where the DNA matches it firmly.

>TRBJ2-2|16|TRBD1|TRBV12-3/TRBV12-4
CASSFRQGAVTGELFF
>TRBJ2-7|13|.|TRBV27
CASSFGRTYEQYF
>TRBJ2-2|17|TRBD1|TRBV2
CASSNPGGSARTGELFF
>TRBJ2-1|16|.|TRBV11-1
CASSVGRDFSYNEQFF
>TRBJ1-6|14|.|TRBV5-1
CASSLGQKNSPLHF
>TRBJ1-2|13|.|TRBV29-1
CSVEVNPAEGYTF
>TRBJ1-5|13|.|TRBV12-5
CASGPDSNQPQHF
>TRBJ2-2|16|TRBD2|TRBV11-1
CASQPPSGRVTGELFF
>TRBJ2-7|13|.|TRBV27
CASSPTVSYEQYF
>TRBJ1-1|13|.|TRBV7-2
CASSIRGSTEAFF
>TRBJ2-2|15|TRBD1|TRBV25-1
CASSSRDRDTGELFF
>TRBJ1-2|15|TRBD1|TRBV24-1
CATSDRDRGLYGYTF
>TRBJ2-4|12|.|TRBV7-4
CARLIAKNIQYF
>TRBJ2-7|14|.|TRBV12-3/TRBV12-4
CASSLEAALYEQYF
>TRBJ2-7|15|.|TRBV5-1
CASSLGGGASYEQYF
>TRBJ1-2|14|TRBD1|TRBV6-5
CASSYSDRVDGYTF
>TRBJ1-6|16|TRBD1|TRBV12-5
CASGFVLDRANSPLHF
>TRBJ2-7|13|.|TRBV27
CASSLNSPYEQYF
>TRBJ1-1|12|.|TRBV20-1
CSASKDNTEAFF
>TRBJ2-2|11|.|TRBV28
CASSFGGELFF
>TRBJ2-7|13|.|TRBV28
CASRGNKGGEQYF
>TRBJ1-1|14|.|TRBV7-2
CASSLTGPNTEAFF
>TRBJ1-2|16|TRBD1|TRBV18
CASSPSTGGKMYGYTF
>TRBJ2-2|12|.|TRBV12-3/TRBV12-4
CASSLEIGELFF
>TRBJ2-2|16|.|TRBV5-1
CASSLWGAEDTGELFF
>TRBJ2-2|13|.|TRBV20-1
CSARDSSTGELFF
>TRBJ1-1|13|TRBD1|TRBV27
CASSLRTGTEAFF
>TRBJ2-7|11|.|TRBV30
CAWSVIVEQYF
>TRBJ2-7|17|TRBD1|TRBV10-3
CAISESTGGAGSYEQYF
>TRBJ2-7|14|.|TRBV27
CASSLFLGTYEQYF
>TRBJ2-7|15|.|TRBV2
CASSGSGLTTYEQYF
>TRBJ2-5|13|.|TRBV6-4
CASSPSLKETQYF
>TRBJ2-7|13|.|TRBV12-3/TRBV12-4
CASSLVGNGEQYF
>TRBJ1-1|14|.|TRBV7-3
CASSLNQGDTEAFF
>TRBJ2-2|12|.|TRBV29-1
CSDQGPTGELFF
>TRBJ2-7|14|.|TRBV7-2
CASSLYEVSYEQYF
>TRBJ1-1|13|.|TRBV30
CAWSVRENTEAFF
>TRBJ1-1|15|TRBD1|TRBV5-1
CASSLAGQGGTEAFF
>TRBJ1-2|14|TRBD1|TRBV30
CAWSEGQGVHGYTF
>TRBJ2-3|17|.|TRBV9
CASSSSFGGGGADTQYF